This TCR beta chain was captured in a study of cytomegalovirus exposure and HLA in healthy donors. Study-wide findings and caveats: There were reportedly fewer N-insertions in an Asian-associated ancestry cluster than the roughly 670-donor mean, in a later analysis.

Comments on this clone: Its target is not known.

The donors comprised healthy bone marrow donors. Germline V CDR1 and CDR2: SGHNT, YYREEE (reference sequence). V dropped 0 bases and J dropped 7 bases, with 13 bases sitting between them. This CDR3 comprises 15 residues. 13 Jbeta primers and 60 Vbeta primers were used for the PCR. Method: immunoSEQ multiplex PCR; TCRdb's copy keeps in-frame clones and lacks some. The data hold about 160,000 clones, with over 75% observed a single time. The material sequenced was PBMCs. The sequence was collected from a woman between 25 and 40 years old in good health and CMV-seronegative. The chain combines TRBV5-4 with TRBJ1-4; TRBD1 might be the D (5 bases). Here the CDR3 DNA reads TGTGCCAGCAGCTTGGCTACCGGGACTGCTGAAAAACTGTTTTTT. Its translation is CASSLATGTAEKLFF. The whole variable domain, remainder taken from reference TRBV5-4 and TRBJ1-4, is ETGVTQSPTHLIKTRGQQVTLRCSSQSGHNTVSWYQQALGQGPQFIFQYYREEENGRGNFPPRFSGLQFPNYSSELNVNALELDDSALYLCASSLATGTAEKLFFGSGTQLSVL.